This TCR beta chain was identified during a study of OX40 agonist ivuxolimab in advanced cancers. Only in-frame clones appear in the TCRdb table, and some are missing; sequencing was by immunoSEQ multiplex PCR. The sample yields fewer than 100,000 clones, 84% seen once. The CDR3 has 13 amino acids. Germline V gene data show CDR1 as SGHRS and CDR2 as YFSETQ. V gave up 4 bases and J gave up 4 bases, with 11 bases separating them. Broader study findings: Clonal expansion was seen in CD4+ and CD8+ blood T cells by week 6 at 0.1 to 3.0 mg/kg. In general, CD8+ T cells held more expanded clones than CD4+ did, on average.

To note about this clone: The antigen remains unidentified.

The genes are TRBV5-1 and TRBJ1-1, with D unclear. This TCR was sampled from an adult with an advanced solid tumor such as melanoma, head and neck, liver or kidney cancer. The sample in question was CD4+ or CD8+ T cells sorted from blood, obtained in a trial of the OX40 agonist ivuxolimab. The CDR3 DNA is TGCGCCAGCAGCCCATATTTGGTCACTGAAGCTTTCTTT. It encodes CASSPYLVTEAFF.